Presented here are 13 T cell receptor beta chains from one specimen sequenced in a study of T cell changes during pregnancy in multiple sclerosis. The protocol was immunoSEQ multiplex PCR, while the TCRdb copy is restricted to in-frame clones and leaves out a portion. The table records more than 40,000 clones, approximately 91% of them present only once. The sample was CD8+ T cells from peripheral blood mononuclear cells, taken after pregnancy. These receptors originate from a female donor with multiple sclerosis, enrolled in a pregnancy study.

The gene calls are TRBV27 and TRBJ1-1; D may be TRBD1 (5 bases). V lost 2 bases to trimming and J lost 4 bases, with 14 bases between them. The germline V gene encodes CDR1 MNHEY and CDR2 SMNVEV (reference sequence). The CDR3 contains 15 residues. The chain's CDR3 is CASSLNGGASTEAFF. The CDR3 region has the DNA TGTGCCAGCAGTTTAAATGGAGGGGCGAGCACTGAAGCTTTCTTT.

The chain couples TRBV5-1 to TRBJ2-4; 7 bases align to TRBD1. Trimming removed 4 bases from V and 9 bases from J; junction bases left unmatched: 10. Germline V gene data show CDR1 as SGHRS and CDR2 as YFSETQ. The CDR3 loop spans 14 amino acids. The CDR3 nucleotides read TGCGCCAGCAGCCAAGGACAGGTGTGGAGCATTCAGTACTTC. This codes for CASSQGQVWSIQYF.

The chain recombines TRBV7-7 with TRBJ2-2; D is possibly TRBD1 (6 bases). The germline gives CDR1 SSHAT, CDR2 FNYEAQ (reference sequence). V lost 2 bases to trimming and J lost 0 bases, with 13 bases between them. This CDR3 is built from 17 residues. The CDR3 loop is CASSLNLQGANTGELFF. The CDR3, as DNA: TGTGCCAGCAGCTTAAACCTACAGGGCGCGAACACCGGGGAGCTGTTTTTT.

The V and J genes are TRBV14 and TRBJ1-1; D is perhaps TRBD1 (6 bases). The germline V and J ends were trimmed by 10 bases and 4 bases, with 16 bases remaining between them. CDR1 is SGHDN, CDR2 FVKESK, per germline. CDR3 length: 13 amino acids. The CDR3, as DNA: TGTGCCACCTCCCCCGGGACAAGCACTGAAGCTTTCTTT. It codes for CATSPGTSTEAFF.

CDR3 nucleotide sequence: TGTGCCAGCAGCTTGGACGGGTTCTCCTACAATGAGCAGTTCTTC. This translates into CASSLDGFSYNEQFF. This rearrangement joins TRBV5-4 to TRBJ2-1; D uncertain. V dropped 0 bases and J dropped 0 bases, with 7 bases sitting between them. Germline lookup yields CDR1 SGHNT and CDR2 YYREEE (reference sequence). The CDR3 totals 15 residues.

The genes are TRBV18 and TRBJ2-1; tentative D call: TRBD1 (7 bases). The CDR3 runs to 13 residues. The V gene lost 3 bases and the J gene lost 7 bases, with 10 bases spanning the gap. The germline gives CDR1 KGHSH, CDR2 LQKENI. The CDR3 here is CASSPSGGNEQFF. The CDR3 DNA follows: TGTGCCAGCTCACCCTCAGGGGGGAATGAGCAGTTCTTC.

This clone is deemed large. This rearrangement joins TRBV19 to TRBJ2-7, with 10 nucleotides matching TRBD2. V gave up 3 bases and J gave up 5 bases; unmatched junction bases: 7. This CDR3 comprises 15 residues. CDR1 is LNHDA and CDR2 is SQIVND in the germline V gene (reference sequence). This CDR3 is CASSISSGSLNEQYF. For the CDR3, the DNA is TGTGCCAGTAGTATCTCTAGCGGGAGTCTCAACGAGCAGTACTTC.

This clone came up once. V usage is TRBV4-1 and J usage is TRBJ1-1, with D possibly matching TRBD1 (5 bases). Germline loops: CDR1 MGHRA, CDR2 YSYEKL. V lost 1 base, J lost 3 bases, and 21 bases lay in between. CDR3 size: 18 residues. CDR3 protein: CASSQVLGAGWGDTEAFF. DNA of the CDR3: TGCGCCAGCAGCCAAGTTTTGGGTGCAGGCTGGGGGGACACTGAAGCTTTCTTT.

The V call is TRBV20-1, the J call TRBJ2-7; a possible D gene is TRBD1 (5 bases). With 6 bases removed from V and 3 bases from J, the gap between germline ends came to 9 bases. The CDR3 contains 11 residues. Per germline, CDR1 DFQATT and CDR2 SNEGSKA (reference sequence). CDR3 in amino acids: CSAPRVYEQYF. In DNA form, the CDR3 reads TGCAGTGCGCCCAGGGTCTACGAGCAGTACTTC.

The CDR3 DNA follows: TGCAGCGCAACAGTGGAGGGAGCGGTCTATGGCTACACCTTC. Protein: CSATVEGAVYGYTF. The rearrangement uses TRBV29-1 and TRBJ1-2; D remains unclear. CDR1 and CDR2 (germline): SQVTM, ANQGSEA. CDR3 length equals 14 residues. V lost 7 bases and J lost 4, with 19 bases in between.

V usage is TRBV4-3 and J usage is TRBJ1-1; possible D gene TRBD1, 5 bases. This CDR3 contains 13 residues. Deletions cut 4 bases from V and 11 bases from J, with 17 bases between. CDR1 and CDR2 (germline): LGHNA, YSLEER. The CDR3 DNA is TGCGCCAGCAGCCCAGGCGGGGGGGTGGTGGCTTTCTTT. This translates into CASSPGGGVVAFF.

DNA for the CDR3: TGTGCCAGCAGTTCCACCGGGTCGACCTACGAGCAGTACTTC. It encodes CASSSTGSTYEQYF. The chain uses TRBV27 and TRBJ2-7; D is undetermined. V was shortened by 4 bases and J by 2 bases, with 12 bases between the two germline ends. Germline V gene data show CDR1 as MNHEY and CDR2 as SMNVEV (reference sequence). The CDR3 is 14 amino acids.

The rearrangement joins TRBV5-8 to TRBJ2-1; 16 nucleotides line up with TRBD2. Germline trimming cut 4 bases from V and 4 bases from J; bases unmatched to any gene: 2. The CDR3 loop spans 16 amino acids. CDR1 and CDR2 from the germline V gene are SGHTS and YDEGEE. CDR3 loop: CASSLGLAGGYNEQFF. The CDR3 DNA follows: TGTGCCAGCAGCCTGGGACTAGCGGGAGGGTACAATGAGCAGTTCTTC.